The entry below gives a single T cell receptor (beta chain) sequence along with its context. What it binds is unknown. This sample was taken from a study of cytomegalovirus exposure and HLA in healthy donors. Points from the study as a whole: 164 TCR beta chains were listed as cytomegalovirus-associated. CMV serostatus alone was available as immune exposure information. A prior analysis recorded that most TCR beta V segments were productive about 87% or about 30% of the time.

The primer mix had 60 Vbeta and 13 Jbeta primers. TCRdb keeps only in-frame clones here, not all; method: immunoSEQ multiplex PCR. The profile shows 90,000 to 140,000 clones, around four fifths of them singletons. The TCR comes from a woman aged 35 to 49 in good health and CMV-seropositive. Sequenced sample: PBMCs.

CDR3 protein: CASSLGAYQRQAKFTYEQYF. CDR3 in DNA: TGTGCCAGCAGTTTAGGGGCCTACCAACGACAGGCGAAATTTACCTACGAGCAGTACTTC. V gene TRBV28 combines with J gene TRBJ2-7; a possible D gene is TRBD1 (6 bases). V lost 2 bases and J lost 2, with 28 bases in between. CDR1 is MDHEN, CDR2 SYDVKM, per germline. The CDR3 extends over 20 amino acids.